The clone carrying this T cell receptor (beta chain) was seen only a few times. TCRdb re-analysed the RT-PCR reads in MiXCR, keeping a single row per CDR3 protein. The table lists hundreds of thousands of distinct CDR3 sequences, 16% of them singletons, with roughly 7.2% in the top ten. These data are taken from a study of patients and donors after allogeneic stem cell transplantation. This CDR3 is built from 14 residues. Unmatched junction bases numbered 2, after V lost 3 bases and J lost 0 bases. Germline loops: CDR1 SGDLS, CDR2 YYNGEE. This TCR came from a human donor who was either an allogeneic HSCT recipient or a stem cell or donor lymphocyte infusion donor (not recorded which). It is not recorded whose cells these are; they may come from a transplant donor. Sample: blood, either unsorted or a sorted T cell fraction (not recorded which). The chain couples TRBV9 to TRBJ2-5; 7 bases are a match to TRBD1. The CDR3 bases are TGTGCCAGCAGCGAACAGGGGTACCAAGAGACCCAGTACTTC. It yields the protein CASSEQGYQETQYF. The variable domain in full, with the rest retrieved from reference TRBV9 and TRBJ2-5, is DSGVTQTPKHLITATGQRVTLRCSPRSGDLSVYWYQQSLDQGLQFLIQYYNGEERAKGNILERFSAQQFPDLHSELNLSSLELGDSALYFCASSEQGYQETQYFGPGTRLLVL.